This T cell receptor beta chain was identified in a study of T cell changes during pregnancy in multiple sclerosis. The table came from immunoSEQ multiplex PCR; TCRdb's copy has only in-frame clones and leaves some out. The table includes some 49,000 clones, 90% detected once. The CDR3 totals 15 residues. V was clipped by 3 bases and J by 6 bases, with 18 bases between them. Germline lookup yields CDR1 LNHNV and CDR2 YYDKDF (reference sequence). The origin of this receptor is a female donor in good health, enrolled as a control in a pregnancy study. The V and J genes are TRBV15 and TRBJ2-7, with D perhaps TRBD1 (6 bases). The sample in question was peripheral blood, obtained after pregnancy. CDR3 protein: CATSSPQGRHGEQYF. CDR3 DNA: TGTGCCACCAGCAGCCCCCAGGGGCGACACGGCGAGCAGTACTTC.